These 9 T cell receptor beta chains were all obtained from the same sample, sequenced in a study of response to subunit inactivated influenza vaccine. TCRdb passed the RT-PCR reads through MiXCR, listing each CDR3 protein once. This table has around 200,000 distinct CDR3 sequences, about an eighth appearing once. The material was CD8+ T cells sorted from PBMCs, obtained less than 6 days after vaccination. Source of these receptors: a man aged 45 to 65 who received an inactivated influenza vaccine.

The rearrangement joins TRBV28 to TRBJ2-7; 14 nucleotides line up with TRBD2. J gave up 2 bases and V 3 bases, and 3 bases lay outside the gene matches. The CDR3 is 16 residues long. Germline V gene data show CDR1 as MDHEN and CDR2 as SYDVKM. This CDR3 is CASSFPTSGGAYEQYF. The CDR3, as DNA: TGTGCCAGCAGTTTCCCGACTAGCGGGGGGGCCTACGAGCAGTACTTC. Using reference TRBV28 and TRBJ2-7 for the parts outside the CDR3, the full variable domain is DVKVTQSSRYLVKRTGEKVFLECVQDMDHENMFWYRQDPGLGLRLIYFSYDVKMKEKGDIPEGYSVSREKKERFSLILESASTNQTSMYLCASSFPTSGGAYEQYFGPGTRLTVT.

This clonotype showed up just a few times. The gene calls are TRBV12-3 or TRBV12-4 and TRBJ1-1; 8 bases match TRBD1. V was pared by 5 bases and J by 5 bases, with 4 bases of the junction left unmatched. The CDR3 length is 13 residues. The CDR3 sequence is CASSQGAMTEAFF. CDR3 bases: TGTGCCAGCAGTCAGGGGGCCATGACTGAAGCTTTCTTT.

This clonotype has ten or more counts. The chain carries TRBV29-1 and TRBJ2-7, with TRBD1 matching over 7 bases. Germline values: CDR1 SQVTM, CDR2 ANQGSEA. Trimming at V came to 7 bases and at J to 6 bases, leaving 9 bases not matched to a gene. The CDR3 consists of 12 residues. The CDR3 DNA is TGCAGCGGCCTGACAGGGTTGGGCGAGCAGTACTTC. It is translated as CSGLTGLGEQYF.

The J gene is TRBJ2-1, the V gene TRBV2; 8 bases align to TRBD2. The CDR3 totals 13 residues. Trimming took 11 bases from V and 5 from J; bases not matched to a gene: 8. Looked up from germline, CDR1 is SNHLY and CDR2 is FYNNEI. CDR3 sequence: CAYKRGTNNEQFF. For the CDR3, the DNA is TGTGCCTACAAGCGGGGGACAAACAATGAGCAGTTCTTC. Full variable domain (rest looked up from reference TRBV2 and TRBJ2-1): EPEVTQTPSHQVTQMGQEVILRCVPISNHLYFYWYRQILGQKVEFLVSFYNNEISEKSEIFDDQFSVERPDGSNFTLKIRSTKLEDSAMYFCAYKRGTNNEQFFGPGTRLTVL.

This clonotype was found a few times. The chain links TRBV27 to TRBJ2-5; D is possibly TRBD1 or TRBD2 (5 bases each). Per germline, CDR1 MNHEY and CDR2 SMNVEV (reference sequence). CDR3 length: 15 residues. V was clipped by 5 bases and J by 2 bases, with 15 bases between them. CDR3 loop: CASSAWDGWQETQYF. DNA for the CDR3: TGTGCCAGCAGTGCATGGGACGGCTGGCAAGAGACCCAGTACTTC.

By share, this clonotype ranks as large. The V and J genes are TRBV28 and TRBJ2-1; 7 nucleotides align to TRBD1. V gave up 3 bases and J gave up 2 bases; unmatched junction bases: 4. This CDR3 is 15 amino acids long. Germline V gene lookup returns CDR1 MDHEN and CDR2 SYDVKM. The chain's CDR3 is CASSLGQGAYNEQFF. In DNA form, the CDR3 reads TGTGCCAGCAGTTTGGGGCAGGGGGCCTACAATGAGCAGTTCTTC. The full variable domain, rest sourced from reference TRBV28 and TRBJ2-1, is DVKVTQSSRYLVKRTGEKVFLECVQDMDHENMFWYRQDPGLGLRLIYFSYDVKMKEKGDIPEGYSVSREKKERFSLILESASTNQTSMYLCASSLGQGAYNEQFFGPGTRLTVL.

This chain connects TRBV29-1 to TRBJ2-7; tentatively, D is TRBD2 (6 bases). This CDR3 comprises 12 residues. Germline lookup yields CDR1 SQVTM and CDR2 ANQGSEA. The germline V and J ends were trimmed by 5 bases and 2 bases, with 10 bases remaining between them. DNA of the CDR3: TGCAGCGTTCAGACTAGTACCTACGAGCAGTACTTC. As protein: CSVQTSTYEQYF.

In this sample, this clonotype turned up many times. The chain is built from TRBV10-2 and TRBJ2-7, with 10 bases aligning to TRBD1. J gave up 4 bases and V 4 bases, and 4 bases lay outside the gene matches. The germline V gene encodes CDR1 WSHSY and CDR2 SAAADI. The CDR3 loop spans 14 amino acids. The CDR3 is CASSGGTGVYEQYF. In DNA, the CDR3 is TGCGCCAGCAGTGGTGGGACAGGGGTTTACGAGCAGTACTTC.

This clonotype showed up just a few times. This rearrangement joins TRBV6-5 to TRBJ2-4, with unresolved D. CDR1 and CDR2 from the germline V gene are MNHEY and SVGAGI. With 3 bases removed from V and 2 bases from J, the gap between germline ends came to 11 bases. The CDR3 sequence is 15 residues long. DNA of the CDR3: TGTGCCAGCAGTTATTTATCAGGTTCCAAAAACATTCAGTACTTC. Amino acid sequence: CASSYLSGSKNIQYF.